This paragraph reports one TCR beta chain. There are many counts of this clone. The antigen it binds to is not known. Being a mouse receptor, it is described with mouse gene labels and germline sequences. Read coverage stops 4 residues before the CDR3 terminus; the germline J gene supplies the remainder. The same CDR3 is also encoded by other DNA sequences in this sample. Library method: the immunoSEQ multiplex PCR assay. RNA was extracted from all samples and reverse transcribed into cDNA as template for TCR sequencing. SuperScript III was used to make first-strand cDNA, primed with a 2:1 mix of oligo-dT and random hexamers. A synthetic immune receptor repertoire was used to gauge amplification bias, and whatever bias remained was removed computationally. Libraries were sequenced on Illumina HiSeq with 60 bp reads covering the CDR3, read from J toward V. The authors' pipeline ran thus. After raw reads were preprocessed to remove errors, the CDR3 was defined following IMGT conventions as running from the conserved cysteine to phenylalanine. Clonality was computed by normalizing Shannon entropy by log2 of the number of productive unique TCRs and subtracting the result from 1. Whether each scalp clone was CD4 or CD8 was inferred by checking scalp TCRbeta sequences against the CD4 and CD8 repertoires from sorted blood. TCRdb holds this immuneACCESS table with in-frame rearrangements only. Some clones are missing; in checked studies, unresolved V genes explain under half, and the rest has no known cause. The DNA was the basis for D and trimming; V, J and clone size are from that table. The table for this sample lists a few thousand clones, none of them counted only once. The ten largest clones capture roughly a tenth of the sample.

This sample was taken from a study of CD8+ T cells in alopecia areata (dated 2018 in TCRdb). Regarding the study in general: Skin from C3H/HeJ donors with spontaneous alopecia (6-12 months old) was grafted onto female C3H/HeJ recipients that were roughly 6-11 weeks old. To study T cell clonal expansion in alopecia areata, the researchers applied high-throughput TCRbeta sequencing to both the C3H/HeJ mouse model and human patients. In humans, TCRbeta sequencing was performed on scalp tissue and on sorted CD4+ and CD8+ peripheral blood T cells from healthy controls and from patients with patchy or totalis/universalis alopecia areata. Scalp clonality was compared among normal scalp (n=4), patchy alopecia areata scalp (n=8), and alopecia totalis/universalis scalp (n=8). RNA was extracted with the PAXgene miRNA kit for fixed scalp, the miRNeasy kit for PBMCs, and the RNeasy kit for mouse skin. immunoSEQ multiplex PCR using 35 Vbeta forward primers and 13 Jbeta reverse primers was used to amplify TCRbeta CDR3 regions.

Broad study findings and their caveats: Shared TCR sequences between patients were less evident than in mice, which may be partly attributable to HLA diversity in the patient population. Compared with normal scalp, lesional scalp had higher clonality and more expanded CD8+ clones, particularly in alopecia totalis/universalis, a pattern that suggests antigenic drive. Unlike mouse skin, which is dominated by gammadelta T cells, normal human skin has resident alphabeta T cells that are also sequenced, and this complicates analysis of the scalp TCR repertoire.

In the paper's terms, the time point label means: mouse skin 3 weeks after grafting. To track clonal expansion, skin biopsies were taken from mouse graft recipients at grafting and at 3 and 6 weeks after grafting. From cysteine to phenylalanine, the CDR3 is 13 amino acids long. Only the CDR3 bases that were read are kept: 27 of them, in frame from base 1. From a lookup of the germline V gene, CDR1 and CDR2 are NNHDY and SYVADS. This chain joins TRBV13-3 to TRBJ2-5; the D gene is perhaps TRBD1, on 6 matching bases. The sample here was skin, taken at week 3. This sequence originates from a C3H/HeJ mouse with alopecia areata. The MHC haplotype carried by mice of this strain is H2-k. The CDR3 DNA, read in part, is TGTGCCAGCAGTGATAGCAGGGGAGAC. This codes for CASSDSRGD. The whole CDR3 is CASSDSRGDTQYF. Joined to the reference TRBV13-3 and TRBJ2-5 proteins, this CDR3 gives the full variable domain: EAAVTQSPRSKVAVTGGKVTLSCHQTNNHDYMYWYRQDTGHGLRLIHYSYVADSTEKGDIPDGYKASRPSQENFSLILELASLSQTAVYFCASSDSRGDTQYFGPGTRLLVL.